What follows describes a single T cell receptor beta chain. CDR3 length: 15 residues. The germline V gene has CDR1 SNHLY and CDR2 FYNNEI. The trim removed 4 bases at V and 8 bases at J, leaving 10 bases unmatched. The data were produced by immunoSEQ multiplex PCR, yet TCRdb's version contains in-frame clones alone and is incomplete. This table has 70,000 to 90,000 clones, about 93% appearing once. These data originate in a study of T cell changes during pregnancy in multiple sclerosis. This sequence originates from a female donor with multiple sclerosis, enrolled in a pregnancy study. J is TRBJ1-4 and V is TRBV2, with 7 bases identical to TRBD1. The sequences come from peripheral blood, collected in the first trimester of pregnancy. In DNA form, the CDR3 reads TGTGCCAGCAGTGGAGGACAGGCTGGCGGAGAAAAACTGTTTTTT. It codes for CASSGGQAGGEKLFF.